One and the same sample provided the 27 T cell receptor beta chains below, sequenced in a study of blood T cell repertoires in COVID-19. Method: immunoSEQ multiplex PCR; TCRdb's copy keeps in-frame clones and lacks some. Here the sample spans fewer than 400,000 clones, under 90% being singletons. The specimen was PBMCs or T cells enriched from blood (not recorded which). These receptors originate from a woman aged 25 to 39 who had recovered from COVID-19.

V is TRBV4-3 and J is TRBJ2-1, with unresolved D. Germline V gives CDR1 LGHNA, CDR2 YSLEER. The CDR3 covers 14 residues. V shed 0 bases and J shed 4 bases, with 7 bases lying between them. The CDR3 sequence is CASSQDGAYNEQFF. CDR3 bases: TGCGCCAGCAGCCAAGATGGAGCTTACAATGAGCAGTTCTTC.

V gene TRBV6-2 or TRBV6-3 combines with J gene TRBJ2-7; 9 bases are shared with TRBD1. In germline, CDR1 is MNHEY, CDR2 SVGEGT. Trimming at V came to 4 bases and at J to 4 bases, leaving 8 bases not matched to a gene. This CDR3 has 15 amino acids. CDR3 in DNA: TGTGCCAGCAGTTTCGGACAGGGGACGAGGTACGAGCAGTACTTC. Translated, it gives CASSFGQGTRYEQYF.

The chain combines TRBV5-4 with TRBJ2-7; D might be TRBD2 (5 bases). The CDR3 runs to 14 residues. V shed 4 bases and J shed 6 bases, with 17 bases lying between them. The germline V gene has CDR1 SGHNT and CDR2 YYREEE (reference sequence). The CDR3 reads CASSISGNLGEQYF. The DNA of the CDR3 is TGTGCCAGCAGCATCAGCGGTAACCTAGGCGAGCAGTACTTC.

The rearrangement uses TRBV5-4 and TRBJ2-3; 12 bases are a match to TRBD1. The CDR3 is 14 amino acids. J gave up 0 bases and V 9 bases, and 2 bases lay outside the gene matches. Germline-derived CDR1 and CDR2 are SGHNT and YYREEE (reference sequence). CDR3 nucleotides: TGTGCCACGGGACAGGGGGCTAGCACAGATACGCAGTATTTT. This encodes CATGQGASTDTQYF.

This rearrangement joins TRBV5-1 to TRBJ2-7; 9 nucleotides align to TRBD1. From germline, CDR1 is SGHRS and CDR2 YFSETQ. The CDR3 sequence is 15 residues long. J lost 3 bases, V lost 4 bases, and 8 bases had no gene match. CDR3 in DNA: TGCGCCAGCAGCACGGGCACAGGGGGCATCTACGAGCAGTACTTC. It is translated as CASSTGTGGIYEQYF.

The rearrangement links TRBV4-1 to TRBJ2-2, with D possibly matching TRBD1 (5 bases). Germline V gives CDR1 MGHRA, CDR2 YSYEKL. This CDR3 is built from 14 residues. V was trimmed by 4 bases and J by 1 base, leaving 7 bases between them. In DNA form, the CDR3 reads TGCGCCAGCAGCCCCAGGGAGAACACCGGGGAGCTGTTTTTT. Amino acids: CASSPRENTGELFF.

The CDR3 DNA reads TGTGCCTGGAGTGTACTGTCGGAAGCTTTCTTT. Amino acid sequence: CAWSVLSEAFF. J is TRBJ1-1 and V is TRBV30; unclear D gene. Trimming removed 0 bases at V and 8 bases at J, with 7 bases between. The CDR3 spans 11 residues. In germline, CDR1 is GTSNPN, CDR2 SVGIG (reference sequence).

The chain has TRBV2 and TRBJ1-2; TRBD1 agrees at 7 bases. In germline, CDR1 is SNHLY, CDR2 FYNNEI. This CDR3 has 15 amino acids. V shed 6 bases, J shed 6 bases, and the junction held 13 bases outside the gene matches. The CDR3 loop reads CASRARTGAGHGYTF. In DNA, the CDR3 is TGTGCCAGCAGGGCCAGGACAGGAGCAGGGCATGGCTACACCTTC.

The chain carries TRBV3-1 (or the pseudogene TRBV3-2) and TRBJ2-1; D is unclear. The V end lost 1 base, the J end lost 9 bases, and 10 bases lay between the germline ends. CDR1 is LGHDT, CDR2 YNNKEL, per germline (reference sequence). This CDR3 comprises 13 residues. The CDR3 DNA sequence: TGTGCCAGCAGCCAAGTTTACCGAGGTGAGCAGTTCTTC. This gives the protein CASSQVYRGEQFF.

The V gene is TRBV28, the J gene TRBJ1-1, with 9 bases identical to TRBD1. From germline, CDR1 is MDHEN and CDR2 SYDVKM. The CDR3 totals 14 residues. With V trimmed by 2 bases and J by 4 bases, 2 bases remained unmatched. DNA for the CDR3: TGTGCCAGCAGTTTACCGGGACAGGGCACTGAAGCTTTCTTT. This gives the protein CASSLPGQGTEAFF.

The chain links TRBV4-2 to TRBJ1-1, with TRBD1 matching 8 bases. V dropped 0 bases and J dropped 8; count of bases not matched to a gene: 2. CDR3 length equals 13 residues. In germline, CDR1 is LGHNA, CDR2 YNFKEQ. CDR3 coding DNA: TGTGCCAGCAGCCAAGAAAGGACAGGGGAAGCTTTCTTT. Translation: CASSQERTGEAFF.

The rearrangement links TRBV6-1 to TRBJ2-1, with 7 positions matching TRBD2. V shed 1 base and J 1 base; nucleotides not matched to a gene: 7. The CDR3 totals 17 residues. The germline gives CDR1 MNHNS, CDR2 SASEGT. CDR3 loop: CASSEEAGGRSYNEQFF. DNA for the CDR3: TGTGCCAGCAGTGAAGAGGCCGGGGGGAGATCCTACAATGAGCAGTTCTTC.

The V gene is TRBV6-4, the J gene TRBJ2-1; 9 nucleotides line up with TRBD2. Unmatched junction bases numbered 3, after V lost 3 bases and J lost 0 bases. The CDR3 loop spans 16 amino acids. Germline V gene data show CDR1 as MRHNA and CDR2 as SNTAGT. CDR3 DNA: TGTGCCAGCAGTGAAAGCGGGGGGAGCTCCTACAATGAGCAGTTCTTC. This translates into CASSESGGSSYNEQFF.

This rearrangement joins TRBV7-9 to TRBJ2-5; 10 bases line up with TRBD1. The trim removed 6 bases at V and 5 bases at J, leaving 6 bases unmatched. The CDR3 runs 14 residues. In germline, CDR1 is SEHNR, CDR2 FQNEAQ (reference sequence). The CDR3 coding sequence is TGTGCCAGCAGACCGACAGGGGGCGCGGAGACCCAGTACTTC. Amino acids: CASRPTGGAETQYF.

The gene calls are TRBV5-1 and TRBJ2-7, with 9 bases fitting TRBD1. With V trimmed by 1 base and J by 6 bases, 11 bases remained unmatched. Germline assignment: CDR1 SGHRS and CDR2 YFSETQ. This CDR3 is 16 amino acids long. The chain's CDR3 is CASSLPLQGALGEQYF. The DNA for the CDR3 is TGCGCCAGCAGCTTGCCCCTACAGGGGGCTCTCGGCGAGCAGTACTTC.

Written as DNA, the CDR3 is TGTGCCAGCAGTTACACCGGGACAGGGGATAGCGAGCAGTACTTC. Residues: CASSYTGTGDSEQYF. V is TRBV9 and J is TRBJ2-7; 10 bases map to TRBD1. V was pared by 5 bases and J by 6 bases, with 11 bases of the junction left unmatched. Germline V gives CDR1 SGDLS, CDR2 YYNGEE. The CDR3 has 15 residues.

CDR3: CASRELNQETQYF. Here the CDR3 DNA reads TGTGCCAGCAGAGAACTGAACCAAGAGACCCAGTACTTC. The chain carries TRBV5-4 and TRBJ2-5; D not certain. Germline loops: CDR1 SGHNT, CDR2 YYREEE (reference sequence). This CDR3 is 13 amino acids long. V lost 5 bases and J 0 bases, leaving 8 bases between the germline ends.

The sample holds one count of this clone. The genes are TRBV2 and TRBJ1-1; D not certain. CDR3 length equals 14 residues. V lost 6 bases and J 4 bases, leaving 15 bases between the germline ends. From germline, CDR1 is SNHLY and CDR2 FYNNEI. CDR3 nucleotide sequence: TGTGCCAGCAGGCTCACCGCCCCGGGCACTGAAGCTTTCTTT. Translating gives CASRLTAPGTEAFF.

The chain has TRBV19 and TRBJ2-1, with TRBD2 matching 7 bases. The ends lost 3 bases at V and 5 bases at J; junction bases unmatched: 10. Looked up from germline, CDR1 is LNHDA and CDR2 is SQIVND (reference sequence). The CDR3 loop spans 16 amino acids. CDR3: CASSIAVLADNNEQFF. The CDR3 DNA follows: TGTGCCAGTAGTATCGCGGTGCTAGCGGATAACAATGAGCAGTTCTTC.

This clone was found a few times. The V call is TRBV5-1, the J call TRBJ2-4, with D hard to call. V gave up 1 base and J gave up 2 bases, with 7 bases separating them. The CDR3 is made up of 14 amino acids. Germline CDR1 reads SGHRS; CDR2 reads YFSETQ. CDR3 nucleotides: TGCGCCAGCAGCTTGTCCGGGTCCAAAAACATTCAGTACTTC. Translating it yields CASSLSGSKNIQYF.

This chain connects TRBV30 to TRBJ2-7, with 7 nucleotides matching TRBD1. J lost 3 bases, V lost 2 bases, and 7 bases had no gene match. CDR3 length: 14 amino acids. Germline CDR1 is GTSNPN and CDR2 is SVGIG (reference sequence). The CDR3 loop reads CAWSLGQANYEQYF. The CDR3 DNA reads TGTGCCTGGAGTCTCGGACAGGCCAACTACGAGCAGTACTTC.

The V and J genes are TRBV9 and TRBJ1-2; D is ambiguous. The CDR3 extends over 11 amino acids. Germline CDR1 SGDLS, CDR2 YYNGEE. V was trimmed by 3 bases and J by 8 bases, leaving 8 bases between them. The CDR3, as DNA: TGTGCCAGCAGCGGTGACTCCGGCTACACCTTC. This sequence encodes CASSGDSGYTF.

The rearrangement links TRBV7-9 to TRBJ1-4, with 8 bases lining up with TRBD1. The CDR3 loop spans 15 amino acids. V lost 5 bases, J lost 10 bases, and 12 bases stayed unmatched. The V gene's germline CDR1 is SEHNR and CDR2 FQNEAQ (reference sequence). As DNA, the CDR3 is TGTGCCAGCAGCAACCAGGGACAGGTATATGGAAAACTGTTTTTT. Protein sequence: CASSNQGQVYGKLFF.

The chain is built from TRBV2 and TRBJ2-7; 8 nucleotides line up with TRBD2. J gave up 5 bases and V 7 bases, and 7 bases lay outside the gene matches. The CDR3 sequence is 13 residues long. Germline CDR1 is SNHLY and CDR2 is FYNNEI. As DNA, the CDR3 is TGTGCCAGCAAGCGGGAGTTCGACCACGAGCAGTACTTC. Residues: CASKREFDHEQYF.

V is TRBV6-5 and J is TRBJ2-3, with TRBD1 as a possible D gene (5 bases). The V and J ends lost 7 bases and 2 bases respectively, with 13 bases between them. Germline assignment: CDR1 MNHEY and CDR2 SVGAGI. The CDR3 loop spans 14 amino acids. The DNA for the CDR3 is TGTGCCAGCAAAGTCAGGGCATCCACAGATACGCAGTATTTT. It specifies CASKVRASTDTQYF.

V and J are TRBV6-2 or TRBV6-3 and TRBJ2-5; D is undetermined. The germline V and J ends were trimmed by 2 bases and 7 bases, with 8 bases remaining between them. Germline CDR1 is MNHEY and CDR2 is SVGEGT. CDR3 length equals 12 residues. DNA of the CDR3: TGTGCCAGCAGTTACCGGTCGGGGACCCAGTACTTC. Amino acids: CASSYRSGTQYF.

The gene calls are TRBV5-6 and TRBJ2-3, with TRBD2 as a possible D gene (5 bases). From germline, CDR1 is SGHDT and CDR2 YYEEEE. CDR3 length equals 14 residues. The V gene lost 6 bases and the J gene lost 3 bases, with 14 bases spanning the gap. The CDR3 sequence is CASTPGSGTDTQYF. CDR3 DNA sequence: TGTGCCAGCACCCCGGGCTCGGGGACAGATACGCAGTATTTT.